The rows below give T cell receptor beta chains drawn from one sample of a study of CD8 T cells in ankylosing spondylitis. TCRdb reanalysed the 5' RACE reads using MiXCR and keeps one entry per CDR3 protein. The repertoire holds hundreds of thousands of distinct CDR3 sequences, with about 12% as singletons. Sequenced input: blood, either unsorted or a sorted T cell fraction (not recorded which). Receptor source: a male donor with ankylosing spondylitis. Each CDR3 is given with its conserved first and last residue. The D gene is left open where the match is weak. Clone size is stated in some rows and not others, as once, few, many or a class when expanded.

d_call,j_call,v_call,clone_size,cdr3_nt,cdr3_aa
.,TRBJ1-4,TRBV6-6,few,TGTGCCAGCAGCACGGTGAGGGAAAAACTGTTTTTT,CASSTVREKLFF
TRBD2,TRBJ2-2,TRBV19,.,TGTGCCACCACACTACTAGCGGGGACGAACACCGGGGAGCTGTTTTTT,CATTLLAGTNTGELFF
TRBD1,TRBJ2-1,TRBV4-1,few,TGCGCCAGCAGCCCGCGTAGAGCACAGGGGGAGGTTGAGCAGTTCTTC,CASSPRRAQGEVEQFF
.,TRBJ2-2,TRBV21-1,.,TGTGCCAGCAACGCGGGACCCACCGGGGAGCTGTTTTTT,CASNAGPTGELFF
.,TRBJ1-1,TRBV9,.,TGTGCCAGCAGCGGAGGACATTTGAACACTGAAGCTTTCTTT,CASSGGHLNTEAFF
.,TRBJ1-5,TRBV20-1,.,TGCAGTGCCAATAAGGGTTCCAATCAGCCCCAGCATTTT,CSANKGSNQPQHF
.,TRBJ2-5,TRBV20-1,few,TGCAGTGCTAACTCAGGCACCCAGTACTTC,CSANSGTQYF
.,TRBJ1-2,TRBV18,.,TGTGCCAGCTCACCAGAGGGCCATAATAAATTCTACACCTTC,CASSPEGHNKFYTF
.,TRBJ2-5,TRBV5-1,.,TGCGCCACCAGCTTGGGCCGTGCCGAAGAGACCCAGTACTTC,CATSLGRAEETQYF
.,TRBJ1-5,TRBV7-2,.,TGTGCCAGCACAGCACAGGGTGATCAGCCCCAGCATTTT,CASTAQGDQPQHF
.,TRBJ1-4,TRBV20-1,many,TGCAGTGCTAGAGAGGATGGGGCTGGGGAAAAACTGTTTTTT,CSAREDGAGEKLFF
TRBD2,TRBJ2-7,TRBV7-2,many,TGTGCCAGCAGCCGATGGACTAGCGGGAGTTTATACGAGCAGTACTTC,CASSRWTSGSLYEQYF
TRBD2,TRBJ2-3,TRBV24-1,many,TGTGCCACCGGCGGGAGCCGCCGCACAGATACGCAGTATTTT,CATGGSRRTDTQYF
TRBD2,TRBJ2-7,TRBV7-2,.,TGTGCCAGCAGCTTCGGAGCGGGAGGGTACGAGCAGTACTTC,CASSFGAGGYEQYF
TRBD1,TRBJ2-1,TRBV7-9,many,TGTGCCAGCACCCGGACAGGGCCGAGCGGAACTACTAATGAGCAGTTCTTC,CASTRTGPSGTTNEQFF
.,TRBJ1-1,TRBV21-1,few,TGTGCCAGCAGCAAAGCGCTAGGGGGCACTGAAGCTTTCTTT,CASSKALGGTEAFF
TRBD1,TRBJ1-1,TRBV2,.,TGTGCCATCAGACAGGGGACGAACACTGAAGCTTTCTTT,CAIRQGTNTEAFF
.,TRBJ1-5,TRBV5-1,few,TGCGCCAGCAGCCCCTCCGGAGGGACCAGCAATCAGCCCCAGCATTTT,CASSPSGGTSNQPQHF
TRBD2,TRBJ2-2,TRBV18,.,TGTGCCAGCTCACGATCCCTCCTACGGCGGGAGTACACCGGGGAGCTGTTTTTT,CASSRSLLRREYTGELFF
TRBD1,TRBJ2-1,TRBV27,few,TGTGCCAGCAGTTTATCCCCCGGGACAGGGTTTAAGTACAATGAGCAGTTCTTC,CASSLSPGTGFKYNEQFF
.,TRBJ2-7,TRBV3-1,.,TGTGCCAGCAGCGACCGGACTACCTACGAGCAGTACTTC,CASSDRTTYEQYF
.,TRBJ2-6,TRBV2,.,TGTGCCAGCAGTGAAACCGTTGCGGTTAACTCTGGGGCCAACGTCCTGACTTTC,CASSETVAVNSGANVLTF
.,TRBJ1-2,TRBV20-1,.,TGCAGTGCTGTGGCCGGGGACGGAAACTATGGCTACACCTTC,CSAVAGDGNYGYTF
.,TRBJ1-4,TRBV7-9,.,TGTGCCAGCAGCCCAGGCCGGTTAGTTGAAAAACTGTTTTTT,CASSPGRLVEKLFF
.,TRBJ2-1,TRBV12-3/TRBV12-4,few,TGTGCCAGCACTGCGGGGGCTAGCGGTTACAATGAGCAGTTCTTC,CASTAGASGYNEQFF
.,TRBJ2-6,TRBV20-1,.,TGCAGCGCTACAGGGTCTGGGGCCAACGTCCTGACTTTC,CSATGSGANVLTF
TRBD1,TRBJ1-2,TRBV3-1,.,TGTGCCAGCAGCCAAGACCTCTGGGGACAGGGGGCTAGTGGCTACACCTTC,CASSQDLWGQGASGYTF
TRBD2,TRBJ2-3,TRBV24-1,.,TGTGCCACCAGTGATTTGGCGAGCGGGAGATCAGATACGCAGTATTTT,CATSDLASGRSDTQYF
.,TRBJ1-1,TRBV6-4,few,TGTGCCAGCAGTGACTCGAGTTCCCCTAACACTGAAGCTTTCTTT,CASSDSSSPNTEAFF
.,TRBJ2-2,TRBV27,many,TGTGCCAGTAGAATTCGGGTCTCCGGGGAGCTGTTTTTT,CASRIRVSGELFF
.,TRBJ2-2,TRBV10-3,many,TGTGCCATCAGTTCTGGATTTGCCGGGGAGCTGTTTTTT,CAISSGFAGELFF
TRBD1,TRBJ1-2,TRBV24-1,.,TGTGCCACCAGTGACCCAGGGGGAGGCGGCTACACCTTC,CATSDPGGGGYTF
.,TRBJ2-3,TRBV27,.,TGTGCCAGCAGTCCTTCCAGCTGGGGCACAGATACGCAGTATTTT,CASSPSSWGTDTQYF
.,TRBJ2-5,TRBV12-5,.,TGTGCTAGTGGTCTCTCAATTTTGACCCAGTACTTC,CASGLSILTQYF
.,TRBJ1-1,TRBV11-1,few,TGTGCCAGCAGCTTCCAGGTAAAGACTGAAGCTTTCTTT,CASSFQVKTEAFF
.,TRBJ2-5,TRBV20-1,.,TGCAGTGCTAGAGATCGTCGGGGGCGAGAGACCCAGTACTTC,CSARDRRGRETQYF
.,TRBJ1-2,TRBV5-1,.,TGCGCCAGCAGCTTGGAGGAAGGTGAGGGATGGGATGGCTACACCTTC,CASSLEEGEGWDGYTF
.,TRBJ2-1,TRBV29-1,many,TGCAGCGTCCTGAGAAGTCAGACCTACAATGAGCAGTTCTTC,CSVLRSQTYNEQFF
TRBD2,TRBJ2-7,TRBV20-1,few,TGCAGTGCTAGAGATTCTGACGGGAGGGCCGAGCAGTACTTC,CSARDSDGRAEQYF
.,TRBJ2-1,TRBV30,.,TGTGCCTGGAATAATCGTCGGCTAGCTAGCGATGAGCAGTTCTTC,CAWNNRRLASDEQFF
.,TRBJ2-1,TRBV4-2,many,TGTGCCAGCAGCCAAGTAACCGGGACGAGCTCCTACAATGAGCTGTTCTTC,CASSQVTGTSSYNELFF
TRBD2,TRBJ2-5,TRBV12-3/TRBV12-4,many,TGTGCCAGCAGTACCACTAGCGTAAAAGAGACCCAGTACTTC,CASSTTSVKETQYF
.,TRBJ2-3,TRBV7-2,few,TGTGCCAGCAGCCCACAGGGGAGGTTGGCAGATACGCAGTATTTT,CASSPQGRLADTQYF
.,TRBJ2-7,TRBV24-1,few,TGTGCCACCAGTGAGTTAGGGGGCTACGAGCAGTACTTC,CATSELGGYEQYF
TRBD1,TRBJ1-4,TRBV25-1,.,TGTGCCAGCAGTCTAGGGACAGGGGGCTTTGAAAAACTGTTTTTT,CASSLGTGGFEKLFF
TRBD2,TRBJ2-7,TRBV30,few,TGTGCCTGGTTTTCGAGCGGGAGACCGTACGAGCAGTACTTC,CAWFSSGRPYEQYF
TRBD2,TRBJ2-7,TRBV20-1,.,TGCAGTGCCGACGGACTAGCGGAAGTTTACGAGCAGTACTTC,CSADGLAEVYEQYF
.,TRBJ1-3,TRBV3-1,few,TGTGCCACGGGACTCAACTCTGGAAACACCATATATTTT,CATGLNSGNTIYF
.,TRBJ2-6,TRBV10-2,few,TGCGCCAGCAGTGAGGCGGGCTCTGGGGCCAACGTCCTGACTTTC,CASSEAGSGANVLTF
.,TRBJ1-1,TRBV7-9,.,TGTGCCAGCAGCCCAGACAGGCTCTCGAAATCCGCTTTCTTT,CASSPDRLSKSAFF
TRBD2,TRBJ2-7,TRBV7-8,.,TGTGCCAGCAGCCGATTAGCGGGGAGGGCCCCCCTTTACGAGCAGTACTTC,CASSRLAGRAPLYEQYF
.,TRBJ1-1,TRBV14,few,TGTGCCAGCAGCCATCTCGGGGACACCCGGAACACTGAAGCTTTCTTT,CASSHLGDTRNTEAFF
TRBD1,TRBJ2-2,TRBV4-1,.,TGCGCCAGCAGCCAACGTAGCAGGGGGCGCACCGGGGAGCTGTTTTTT,CASSQRSRGRTGELFF
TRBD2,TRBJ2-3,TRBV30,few,TGTGCCTGTCTAGCGGGAGCGGGCACAGATACGCAGTATTTT,CACLAGAGTDTQYF
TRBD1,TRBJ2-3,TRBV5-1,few,TGCGCCAGCAGCTTAGGACAGGACGTCCATACGCAGTATTTT,CASSLGQDVHTQYF
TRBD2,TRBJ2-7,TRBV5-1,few,TGCGCCAGCAGCTTGGGTCGGACTAGCTACGAGCAGTACTTC,CASSLGRTSYEQYF
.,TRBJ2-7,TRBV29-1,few,TGCAGCGGGGGGGACAGTTACTACGAGCAGTACTTC,CSGGDSYYEQYF
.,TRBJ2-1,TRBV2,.,TGTGCCAGCCGCGTGGGGGCGAGCTCCTACAATGAGCAGTTCTTC,CASRVGASSYNEQFF